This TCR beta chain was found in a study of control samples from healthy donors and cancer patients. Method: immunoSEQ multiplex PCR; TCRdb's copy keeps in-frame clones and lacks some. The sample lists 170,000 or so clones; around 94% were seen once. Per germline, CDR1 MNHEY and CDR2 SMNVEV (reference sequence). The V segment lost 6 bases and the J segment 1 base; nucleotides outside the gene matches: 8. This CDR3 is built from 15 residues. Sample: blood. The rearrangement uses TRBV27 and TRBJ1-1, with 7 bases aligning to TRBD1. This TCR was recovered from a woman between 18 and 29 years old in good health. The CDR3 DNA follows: TGTGCCAGCAGCCAATTGACAGGGCCGAACACTGAAGCTTTCTTT. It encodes CASSQLTGPNTEAFF.